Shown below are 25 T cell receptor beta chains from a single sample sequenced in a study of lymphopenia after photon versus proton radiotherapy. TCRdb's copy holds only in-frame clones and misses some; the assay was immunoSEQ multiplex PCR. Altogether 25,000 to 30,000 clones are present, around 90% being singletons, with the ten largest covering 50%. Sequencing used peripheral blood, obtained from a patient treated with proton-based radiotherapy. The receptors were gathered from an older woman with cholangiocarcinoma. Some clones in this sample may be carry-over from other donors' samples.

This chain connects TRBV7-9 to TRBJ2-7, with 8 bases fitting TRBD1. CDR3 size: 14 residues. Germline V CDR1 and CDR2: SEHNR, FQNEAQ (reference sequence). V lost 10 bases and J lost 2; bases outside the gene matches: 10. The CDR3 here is CATDSGQGTYEQYF. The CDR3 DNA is TGTGCCACGGACTCCGGACAGGGAACCTACGAGCAGTACTTC.

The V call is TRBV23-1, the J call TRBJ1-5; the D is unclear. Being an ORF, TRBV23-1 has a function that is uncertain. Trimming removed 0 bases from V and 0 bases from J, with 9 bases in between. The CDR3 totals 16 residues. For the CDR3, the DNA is TGCGCCAGCAGTCAATCCCACGATTCTAGCAATCAGCCCCAGCATTTT. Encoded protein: CASSQSHDSSNQPQHF.

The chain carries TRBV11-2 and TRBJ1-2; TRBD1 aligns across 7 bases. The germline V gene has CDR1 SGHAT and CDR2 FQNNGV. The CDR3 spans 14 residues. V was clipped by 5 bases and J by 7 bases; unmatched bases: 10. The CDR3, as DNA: TGTGCCAGCAGCCGCGGGACAGAGCGAAGTGGCTACACCTTC. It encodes CASSRGTERSGYTF. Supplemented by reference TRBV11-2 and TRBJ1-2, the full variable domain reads EAGVAQSPRYKIIEKRQSVAFWCNPISGHATLYWYQQILGQGPKLLIQFQNNGVVDDSQLPKDRFSAERLKGVDSTLKIQPAKLEDSAVYLCASSRGTERSGYTFGSGTRLTVV.

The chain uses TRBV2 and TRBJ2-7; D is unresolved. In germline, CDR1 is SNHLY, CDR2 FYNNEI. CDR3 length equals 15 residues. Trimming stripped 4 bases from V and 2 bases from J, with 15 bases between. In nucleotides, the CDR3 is TGTGCCAGCAGTGTGGTTGGGCGTATACCCTACGAGCAGTACTTC. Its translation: CASSVVGRIPYEQYF. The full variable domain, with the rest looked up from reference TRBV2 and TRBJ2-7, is EPEVTQTPSHQVTQMGQEVILRCVPISNHLYFYWYRQILGQKVEFLVSFYNNEISEKSEIFDDQFSVERPDGSNFTLKIRSTKLEDSAMYFCASSVVGRIPYEQYFGPGTRLTVT.

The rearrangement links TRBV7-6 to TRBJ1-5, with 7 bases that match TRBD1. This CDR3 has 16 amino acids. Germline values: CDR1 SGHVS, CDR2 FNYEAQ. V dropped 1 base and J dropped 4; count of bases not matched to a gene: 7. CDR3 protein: CASSLDSGTANQPQHF. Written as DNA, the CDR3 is TGTGCCAGCAGCTTAGACAGCGGGACAGCAAATCAGCCCCAGCATTTT.

CDR3 amino acids: CATSTGTGGYEQYF. The CDR3, as DNA: TGTGCCACCAGCACAGGGACAGGGGGCTACGAGCAGTACTTC. V gene TRBV15 combines with J gene TRBJ2-7; 11 positions agree with TRBD1. Germline V gene lookup returns CDR1 LNHNV and CDR2 YYDKDF (reference sequence). V shed 4 bases, J shed 3 bases, and the junction held 2 bases outside the gene matches. CDR3 length: 14 residues.

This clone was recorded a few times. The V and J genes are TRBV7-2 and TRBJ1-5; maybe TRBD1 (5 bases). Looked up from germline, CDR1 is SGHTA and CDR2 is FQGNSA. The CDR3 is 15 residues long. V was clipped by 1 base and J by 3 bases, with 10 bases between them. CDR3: CASSLEGLSNQPQHF. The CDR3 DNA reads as TGTGCCAGCAGCTTAGAGGGGTTATCCAATCAGCCCCAGCATTTT.

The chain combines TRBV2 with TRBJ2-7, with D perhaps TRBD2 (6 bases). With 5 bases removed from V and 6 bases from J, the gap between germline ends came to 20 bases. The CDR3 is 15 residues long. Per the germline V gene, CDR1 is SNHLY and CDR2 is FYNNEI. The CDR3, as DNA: TGTGCCAGCAGTCCGGGAGACACGGCCGACGGCGAGCAGTACTTC. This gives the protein CASSPGDTADGEQYF.

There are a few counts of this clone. As DNA, the CDR3 is TGTGCCAGCAGTTCCTACCCCGAGACCCACACCGGGGAGCTGTTTTTT. Protein: CASSSYPETHTGELFF. The chain uses TRBV6-5 and TRBJ2-2; D is ambiguous. Germline-derived CDR1 and CDR2 are MNHEY and SVGAGI. Trimming shortened V by 4 bases and J by 3 bases, and 15 bases separated the two germline ends. CDR3 length: 16 residues.

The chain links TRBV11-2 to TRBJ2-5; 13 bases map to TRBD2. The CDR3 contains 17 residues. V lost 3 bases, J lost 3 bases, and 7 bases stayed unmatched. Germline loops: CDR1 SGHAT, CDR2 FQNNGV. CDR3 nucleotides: TGTGCCAGCAGCTTGGGTGGACTAGCGGGGGTTAAAGAGACCCAGTACTTC. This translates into CASSLGGLAGVKETQYF.

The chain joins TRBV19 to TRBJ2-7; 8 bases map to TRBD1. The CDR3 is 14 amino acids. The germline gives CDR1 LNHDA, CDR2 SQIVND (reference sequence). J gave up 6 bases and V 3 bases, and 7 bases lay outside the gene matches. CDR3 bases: TGTGCCAGTAGTATGACAGGGGAGTTGGTCGAGCAGTACTTC. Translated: CASSMTGELVEQYF.

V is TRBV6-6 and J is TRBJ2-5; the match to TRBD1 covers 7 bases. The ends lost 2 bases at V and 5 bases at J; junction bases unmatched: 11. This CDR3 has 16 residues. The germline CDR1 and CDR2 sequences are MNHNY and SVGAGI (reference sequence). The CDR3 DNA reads TGTGCCAGCAGTTACCCGACAGGGACGGGGCAGGAGACCCAGTACTTC. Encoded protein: CASSYPTGTGQETQYF.

CDR3 in DNA: TGTGCCAGCAGCCCTTGGTCGGGGTCCAATCAGCCCCAGCATTTT. Translation gives CASSPWSGSNQPQHF. The rearrangement joins TRBV28 to TRBJ1-5; D call uncertain. V was shortened by 6 bases and J by 3 bases, with 15 bases between the two germline ends. The CDR3 contains 15 residues. The germline CDR1 and CDR2 sequences are MDHEN and SYDVKM.

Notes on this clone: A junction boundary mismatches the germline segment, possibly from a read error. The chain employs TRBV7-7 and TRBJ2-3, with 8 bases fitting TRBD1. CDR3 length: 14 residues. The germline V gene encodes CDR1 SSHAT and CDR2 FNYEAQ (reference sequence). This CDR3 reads CASSWTGLADTQYF. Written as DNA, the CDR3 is TGTGCTAGCAGCTGGACAGGGCTCGCAGATACGCAGTATTTT.

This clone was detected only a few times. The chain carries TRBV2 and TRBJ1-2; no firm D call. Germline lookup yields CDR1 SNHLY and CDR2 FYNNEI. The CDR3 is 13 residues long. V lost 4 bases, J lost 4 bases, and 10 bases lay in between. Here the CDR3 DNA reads TGTGCCAGCAGTGGAGTAAACACCTATGGCTACACCTTC. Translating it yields CASSGVNTYGYTF. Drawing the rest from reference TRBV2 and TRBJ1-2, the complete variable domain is EPEVTQTPSHQVTQMGQEVILRCVPISNHLYFYWYRQILGQKVEFLVSFYNNEISEKSEIFDDQFSVERPDGSNFTLKIRSTKLEDSAMYFCASSGVNTYGYTFGSGTRLTVV.

Written as DNA, the CDR3 is TGCGCCAGCAGCCAAGATTTTGCAGGGAGGACCTATGGCTACACCTTC. Amino acid sequence: CASSQDFAGRTYGYTF. The chain employs TRBV4-3 and TRBJ1-2; D possibly corresponds to TRBD1 (5 bases). The CDR3 is 16 residues long. The germline V gene has CDR1 LGHNA and CDR2 YSLEER. The ends were cut back, 0 bases at V and 4 bases at J, with 15 bases in the middle.

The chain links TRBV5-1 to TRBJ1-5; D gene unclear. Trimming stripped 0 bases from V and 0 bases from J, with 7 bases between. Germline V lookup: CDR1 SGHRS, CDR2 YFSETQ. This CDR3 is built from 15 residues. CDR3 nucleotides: TGCGCCAGCAGCTTGGATACAAATAGCAATCAGCCCCAGCATTTT. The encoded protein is CASSLDTNSNQPQHF.

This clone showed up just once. The CDR3 nucleotides are TGTGCCAGCAGCTTGGGGACAGGGAGAGGAGAGACCCAGTACTTC. Its translation is CASSLGTGRGETQYF. The chain carries TRBV7-7 and TRBJ2-5; 9 bases are a match to TRBD1. With V trimmed by 3 bases and J by 4 bases, 6 bases remained unmatched. This CDR3 has 15 amino acids. In germline, CDR1 is SSHAT, CDR2 FNYEAQ (reference sequence). The full variable domain, its missing parts supplied by reference TRBV7-7 and TRBJ2-5, is GAGVSQSPRYKVTKRGQDVTLRCDPISSHATLYWYQQALGQGPEFLTYFNYEAQPDKSGLPSDRFSAERPEGSISTLTIQRTEQRDSAMYRCASSLGTGRGETQYFGPGTRLLVL.

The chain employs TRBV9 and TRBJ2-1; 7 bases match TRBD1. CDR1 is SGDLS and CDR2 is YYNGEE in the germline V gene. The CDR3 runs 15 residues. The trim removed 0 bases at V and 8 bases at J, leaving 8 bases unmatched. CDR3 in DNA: TGTGCCAGCAGCGTAGCACCGGGACAGCAGTATGAGCAGTTCTTC. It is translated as CASSVAPGQQYEQFF.

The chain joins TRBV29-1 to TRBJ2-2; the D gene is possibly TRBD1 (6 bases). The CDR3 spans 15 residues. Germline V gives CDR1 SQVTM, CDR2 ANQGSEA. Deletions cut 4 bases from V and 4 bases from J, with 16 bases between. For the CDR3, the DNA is TGCAGCGTTGGACAGGATGGCGGGCGCACCGGGGAGCTGTTTTTT. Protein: CSVGQDGGRTGELFF.

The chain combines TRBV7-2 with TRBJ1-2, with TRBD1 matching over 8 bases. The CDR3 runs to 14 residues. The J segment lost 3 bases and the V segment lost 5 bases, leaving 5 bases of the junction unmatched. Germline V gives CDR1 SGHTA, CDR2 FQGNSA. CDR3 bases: TGTGCCAGCAGCCCACAGGGGGGGGACTATGGCTACACCTTC. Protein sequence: CASSPQGGDYGYTF.

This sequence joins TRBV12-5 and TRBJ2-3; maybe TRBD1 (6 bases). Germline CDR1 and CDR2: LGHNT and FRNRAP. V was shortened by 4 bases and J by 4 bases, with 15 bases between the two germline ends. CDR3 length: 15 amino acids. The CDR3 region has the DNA TGTGCTAGTGGTTCCCCGACAGGCTTGCCAGATACGCAGTATTTT. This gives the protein CASGSPTGLPDTQYF.

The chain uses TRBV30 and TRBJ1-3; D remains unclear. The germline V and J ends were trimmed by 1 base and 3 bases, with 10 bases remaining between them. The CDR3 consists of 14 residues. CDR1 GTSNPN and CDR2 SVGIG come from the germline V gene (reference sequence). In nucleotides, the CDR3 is TGTGCCTGGAGTGCGGTTCCAGTTGGAAACACCATATATTTT. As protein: CAWSAVPVGNTIYF.

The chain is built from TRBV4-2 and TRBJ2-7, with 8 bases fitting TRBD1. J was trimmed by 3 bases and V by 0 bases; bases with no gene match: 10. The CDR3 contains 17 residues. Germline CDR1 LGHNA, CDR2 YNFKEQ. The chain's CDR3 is CASSQDFGQGSNYEQYF. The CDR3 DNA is TGTGCCAGCAGCCAAGATTTTGGACAGGGTTCTAACTACGAGCAGTACTTC.

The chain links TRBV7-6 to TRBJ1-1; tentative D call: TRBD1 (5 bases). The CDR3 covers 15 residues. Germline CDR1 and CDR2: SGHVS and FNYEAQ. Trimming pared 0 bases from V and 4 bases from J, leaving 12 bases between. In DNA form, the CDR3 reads TGTGCCAGCAGCTTAGCGGTCGGGGGTTTCACTGAAGCTTTCTTT. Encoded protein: CASSLAVGGFTEAFF.